This T cell receptor beta chain was documented in a study of blood T cell repertoires in COVID-19. How the authors handled the data: Amplification of reference gene primers was used by the study to estimate nucleated cell counts. Profiled with immunoSEQ multiplex PCR; TCRdb holds only in-frame clones, not every one. The V and J calls and clone size come from that table; D and trimming were worked out from the DNA. This table has 200,000 to 300,000 clones, 81% appearing once. This CDR3 contains 16 residues. The junction had 7 bases not matched to a gene; V was cut back by 5 bases and J by 0 bases. Per germline, CDR1 LNHDA and CDR2 SQIVND (reference sequence).

The TCR sequence derives from a woman aged 80 or over with acute or convalescent COVID-19. Material for sequencing was peripheral blood. The rearrangement uses TRBV19 and TRBJ2-1; 7 bases fit TRBD2. CDR3 amino acids: CASSASGGGSYNEQFF. The DNA of the CDR3 is TGTGCCAGTAGTGCTAGCGGCGGGGGCTCCTACAATGAGCAGTTCTTC.